A selection of T cell receptor beta chains follows, all from one sample in a study of T cells after yellow fever vaccination. Using its own MiXCR run on the 5' RACE reads, TCRdb lists one record per CDR3 protein. The data contain around 590,000 distinct CDR3 sequences, around an eighth of them singletons. The sample consisted of PBMCs, taken on the day of the yellow fever booster vaccination. The source of these receptors is a man aged 25-45 years who received the YFV17D yellow fever vaccine. Each CDR3 is given with its conserved first and last residue. Fields, in order: D gene, clone size, J gene, V gene, CDR3 DNA, CDR3 protein. A D gene is named only where the DNA matches it firmly. Clone size is given for some rows only: seen once, a few or many times, or a class if the clone is expanded.

TRBD1 few TRBJ2-7 TRBV4-3 TGCGCCAGCAGCCTAAGCAGGGGGATCTACGAGCAGTACTTC CASSLSRGIYEQYF
NA NA TRBJ2-3 TRBV20-1 TGCAGTGCGACTCAACAGGGGACTGACACAGATACGCAGTATTTT CSATQQGTDTDTQYF
NA NA TRBJ1-6 TRBV7-2 TGTGCCAGCAGCTTAGCGGCAGGAGTTTCACCCCTCCACTTT CASSLAAGVSPLHF
NA NA TRBJ1-2 TRBV18 TGTGCCAGCTCACCTAGTATCGAGGATGGCTACACCTTC CASSPSIEDGYTF
NA few TRBJ1-1 TRBV5-1 TGCGCCAGCCGGCCCTCGGCCCTGAACACTGAAGCTTTCTTT CASRPSALNTEAFF
NA many TRBJ1-2 TRBV7-2 TGTGCCAGCAGCCGCAGAGGACAGAACTATGGCTACACCTTC CASSRRGQNYGYTF
NA few TRBJ2-7 TRBV20-1 TGCAGTGCTAGAGATGGGGGAGGCCGGGAGCAGTACTTC CSARDGGGREQYF
NA NA TRBJ1-1 TRBV15 TGTGCCACCAGCAGAGTGGGGGTCATGAACACTGAAGCTTTCTTT CATSRVGVMNTEAFF
NA few TRBJ2-1 TRBV7-2 TGTGCCAGCAGCTCGAGGAGGGGCGGTTCTAACAATGAGCAGTTCTTC CASSSRRGGSNNEQFF
NA few TRBJ2-1 TRBV28 TGTGCCAGCGGCCAGATTCCCTACAATGAGCAGTTCTTC CASGQIPYNEQFF
TRBD1 NA TRBJ1-4 TRBV7-2 TGTGCCAGCAGCCGGACAGGGGGGGGTGAAAAACTGTTTTTT CASSRTGGGEKLFF
TRBD2 NA TRBJ2-2 TRBV20-1 TGCAGTGCGGGGACTAGCGGGAGTTGGTACACCGGGGAGCTGTTTTTT CSAGTSGSWYTGELFF
NA NA TRBJ1-4 TRBV15 TGTGCCACCAGCAGAGCCAAAAATGAAAAACTGTTTTTT CATSRAKNEKLFF
NA NA TRBJ2-1 TRBV12-3/TRBV12-4 TGTGCCAGCAGTAGCTGGCTGCAGGGCAGCGAGCAGTTCTTC CASSSWLQGSEQFF
NA many TRBJ1-6 TRBV5-5 TGTGCCAGAAATTCACCCCTCCACTTT CARNSPLHF
NA NA TRBJ1-5 TRBV12-3/TRBV12-4 TGTGCCAGCAGTTTAGGGCCCGAGCAGCCCCAGCATTTT CASSLGPEQPQHF
TRBD1 NA TRBJ2-7 TRBV5-1 TGCGCCAGTACCGGGACAGGGGGCTCCTACGAGCAGTACTTC CASTGTGGSYEQYF
NA many TRBJ2-7 TRBV5-1 TGCGCCACCAGGCAAGAGGGTCCTTCCTACGAGCAGTACTTC CATRQEGPSYEQYF
TRBD2 few TRBJ2-5 TRBV20-1 TGCAGTGCTAGAGATATCCTAGCGGGAGTCGCTAGGGAGACCCAGTACTTC CSARDILAGVARETQYF
NA NA TRBJ2-5 TRBV21-1 TGTGCCAGCAGCAACCCCCCGCCTCCCAAAACGGATAGGGAGGAGACCCAGTACTTC CASSNPPPPKTDREETQYF
TRBD1 few TRBJ2-7 TRBV20-1 TGCAGTGCTAGGCGCGGACAGGTTGGGGGCTACGAGCAGTACTTC CSARRGQVGGYEQYF
NA NA TRBJ2-1 TRBV19 TGTGCCAGTAACCGATGGCAGGGTCTTGACGATGAGCAGTTCTTC CASNRWQGLDDEQFF
NA NA TRBJ2-4 TRBV20-1 TGCAGTGCTGCCAGGGCCAAAAACATTCAGTACTTC CSAARAKNIQYF
NA NA TRBJ2-7 TRBV28 TGTGCCAGCAACGAAGGAGGGAGAGGGTACGAGCAGTACTTC CASNEGGRGYEQYF
NA few TRBJ2-1 TRBV18 TGTGCCAGCTCACCGACCGGGACGATTCTCTCCAATGAGCAGTTCTTC CASSPTGTILSNEQFF
TRBD1 few TRBJ2-1 TRBV7-9 TGTGCCAGTGCCTACGGGACAGGGAGTAACAATGAGCAGTTCTTC CASAYGTGSNNEQFF
NA NA TRBJ2-3 TRBV7-8 TGTGCCAGCAGCTCTCAAGGGGGGATAGCAGATACGCAGTATTTT CASSSQGGIADTQYF
NA few TRBJ2-7 TRBV6-1 TGTGCCAGCAGTCGGACACCCCTCTCCTACGAGCAGTACTTC CASSRTPLSYEQYF
NA NA TRBJ1-2 TRBV28 TGTGCCACCGTTCAAGGAAGCTATGGCTACACCTTC CATVQGSYGYTF
TRBD1 few TRBJ2-7 TRBV6-2/TRBV6-3 TGTGCCAGCAGTTTCCCACCGGGACAGGGTCGTGAGCAGTACTTC CASSFPPGQGREQYF
TRBD1 NA TRBJ1-4 TRBV7-9 TGTGCCAGCAGCTCCTACGGACAGGGCGGGGAAAAACTGTTTTTT CASSSYGQGGEKLFF
NA few TRBJ1-5 TRBV20-1 TGCAGTGCTAGAGAGTTTTTGGATCAGCCCCAGCATTTT CSAREFLDQPQHF
TRBD1 NA TRBJ2-2 TRBV29-1 TGCAGCGTTGAGGACAGGGGGCGCGTCTACACCGGGGAGCTGTTTTTT CSVEDRGRVYTGELFF
TRBD2 NA TRBJ2-2 TRBV6-4 TGTGCCAGTGCCGGGGAAGCGGGAGTCGGCGGGGAGCTGTTTTTT CASAGEAGVGGELFF
TRBD1 few TRBJ2-6 TRBV5-1 TGCGCCAGCAGCTTGGCCCAGGGGGATGTTGGGGCCAACGTCCTGACTTTC CASSLAQGDVGANVLTF
TRBD2 few TRBJ2-7 TRBV29-1 TGCAGCGTTGAAGGAGCAGCGGGAGTAGGAGACGAGCAATACTTC CSVEGAAGVGDEQYF
NA few TRBJ2-7 TRBV4-3 TGCGCCAGCAGCCCCTCCCTAGCGACCTACGAGCAGTACTTC CASSPSLATYEQYF
TRBD2 few TRBJ2-1 TRBV12-3/TRBV12-4 TGTGCCAGCAGTTTCCCGACTAGCGGGGATTACAATGAGCAGTTCTTC CASSFPTSGDYNEQFF
NA few TRBJ1-2 TRBV6-2/TRBV6-3 TGTGCCAGCAGTTACCAGGGACAAAGCTATGGCTACACCTTC CASSYQGQSYGYTF
NA NA TRBJ1-2 TRBV15 TGTGCCACCAGCTACATGGGCCTGCTAGACTACACCTTC CATSYMGLLDYTF
TRBD2 few TRBJ2-1 TRBV29-1 TGCAGCGTGGGCACTAGCGGGAGGGCCGATGAGCAGTTCTTC CSVGTSGRADEQFF
TRBD2 NA TRBJ2-3 TRBV5-1 TGCGCCAGCAGCGTCTCAGCGGGAGTAGACACAGATACGCAGTATTTT CASSVSAGVDTDTQYF
NA NA TRBJ2-1 TRBV3-1 TGTGCCAGCAGCCAAGATCTAAGCGCCTCCTACAATGAGCAGTTCTTC CASSQDLSASYNEQFF
NA NA TRBJ2-3 TRBV5-1 TGCGCCAGCACATTGTCCGGGACCCGTGGCACAGATACGCAGTATTTT CASTLSGTRGTDTQYF
NA NA TRBJ2-7 TRBV12-2 TGTGCAAGTCCCCGACTACTCTACGAGCAGTACTTC CASPRLLYEQYF
NA few TRBJ2-1 TRBV29-1 TGCAGCGTTGATAGCCGGGAGTTATCCTACAATGAGCAGTTCTTC CSVDSRELSYNEQFF
TRBD1 NA TRBJ2-1 TRBV14 TGTGCCAGCAGCCAAGATTTTGGGACAGACTCCTACAATGAGCAGTTCTTC CASSQDFGTDSYNEQFF
NA NA TRBJ2-2 TRBV28 TGTGCCAGCAGTCGGGTTGTAGACCTAAACACCGGGGAGCTGTTTTTT CASSRVVDLNTGELFF
NA few TRBJ2-7 TRBV19 TGTGCCAGTAGGTCGATTGAAACCTACGAGCAGTACTTC CASRSIETYEQYF
NA NA TRBJ2-4 TRBV19 TGTGCCAGTAGTATGGGGGCCGGCCTTCAGTACTTC CASSMGAGLQYF
NA few TRBJ2-1 TRBV20-1 TGCAGTGCCAGCGGCGGGATTGAGGCTGAGCAGTTCTTC CSASGGIEAEQFF